Following are 11 T cell receptor beta chains from one sample sequenced in a study of regulatory T cells in long-lasting Graves disease. Through Arm-PCR of CDR3 regions and iRepertoire HTBI primers, TCR beta libraries were built. MiXCR, applied by TCRdb to the multiplex PCR reads, yields one record per CDR3 protein. Of more than 450,000 distinct CDR3 sequences in the sample, around 15% were seen once. Documented time point: newly diagnosed GD, antithyroid drugs for less than 3 months. PBMC RNA was the source of the TCR library. This sample also appeared in a second study, on T cells in Graves' hyperthyroidism and ophthalmopathy.

The specimen was peripheral blood mononuclear cells (PBMCs), collected at new diagnosis, from a patient treated with antithyroid drugs. These receptors originate from a middle-aged man with Graves disease.

At least ten counts were recorded for this clonotype. The V gene is TRBV10-3, the J gene TRBJ2-5, with 8 bases fitting TRBD1. This CDR3 spans 12 amino acids. The V and J ends lost 11 bases and 1 base, in that order; junction bases with no gene match: 3. From germline, CDR1 is ENHRY and CDR2 SYGVKD. The CDR3 region is CAAGQGQETQYF. CDR3 sequence (DNA): TGTGCCGCCGGACAGGGCCAAGAGACCCAGTACTTC.

At least ten counts were recorded for this clonotype. V is TRBV28 and J is TRBJ1-5; 7 bases match TRBD1. Trimming removed 6 bases from V and 5 bases from J; junction bases left unmatched: 4. Germline V gives CDR1 MDHEN, CDR2 SYDVKM. There are 13 residues in the CDR3. CDR3 DNA: TGTGCCAGCAGCGACAGGGCCCATCAGCCCCAGCATTTT. Residues: CASSDRAHQPQHF.

This clonotype was detected a few times. The chain combines TRBV5-5 with TRBJ2-2, with unresolved D. The CDR3 totals 15 residues. The V gene lost 3 bases and the J gene lost 0 bases, with 9 bases spanning the gap. Germline CDR1 and CDR2: SGHKS and YYEKEE (reference sequence). The CDR3 DNA reads TGTGCCAGCAGCTCTAGGGTGTCGAACACCGGGGAGCTGTTTTTT. It yields the protein CASSSRVSNTGELFF.

Regarding this clonotype: This could be a read error, since a much larger clone is one nucleotide away. Here the CDR3 reads CAISDKGYKQYF. In DNA, the CDR3 is TGTGCCATCAGTGATAAGGGGTACAAGCAGTACTTC. V and J are TRBV10-3 and TRBJ2-7, with a possible D match to TRBD1 (5 bases). The length of the CDR3 is 12 residues. In germline, CDR1 is ENHRY, CDR2 SYGVKD. V was trimmed by 3 bases and J by 8 bases, leaving 11 bases between them.

The genes are TRBV4-2 and TRBJ2-7, with D unresolved. The V gene's germline CDR1 is LGHNA and CDR2 YNFKEQ. This CDR3 is 13 amino acids long. Trimming removed 0 bases at V and 2 bases at J, with 5 bases between. CDR3 bases: TGTGCCAGCAGCCAAGAAACTACCTACGAGCAGTACTTC. Protein product: CASSQETTYEQYF.

This clonotype has a count of ten or more. The chain joins TRBV28 to TRBJ2-3, with D perhaps TRBD2 (6 bases). Germline V gene sequence: CDR1 MDHEN, CDR2 SYDVKM. V was clipped by 11 bases and J by 0 bases, with 15 bases between them. This CDR3 has 14 residues. CDR3 amino acids: CADLGSGSTDTQYF. For the CDR3, the DNA is TGTGCCGACCTGGGTAGCGGAAGCACAGATACGCAGTATTTT.

As for this clonotype: A far larger clone is off by one base, so a read error is likely. The V call is TRBV11-2, the J call TRBJ2-5; 14 bases agree with TRBD2. This CDR3 region has 16 residues. Germline lookup yields CDR1 SGHAT and CDR2 FQNNGV. J was trimmed by 2 bases and V by 5 bases; bases with no gene match: 4. The CDR3 DNA reads TGTGCCAGCAGCGCCAGACTAGCGGGGGGGCAAGAGACCCAGTACTTC. Protein: CASSARLAGGQETQYF. Variable domain in full (rest from reference TRBV11-2 and TRBJ2-5): EAGVAQSPRYKIIEKRQSVAFWCNPISGHATLYWYQQILGQGPKLLIQFQNNGVVDDSQLPKDRFSAERLKGVDSTLKIQPAKLEDSAVYLCASSARLAGGQETQYFGPGTRLLVL.

This clonotype was counted at least ten times. J is TRBJ2-7 and V is TRBV7-6; 7 bases are a match to TRBD2. CDR3 length: 18 residues. V gave up 2 bases and J gave up 5 bases; unmatched junction bases: 18. Looked up from germline, CDR1 is SGHVS and CDR2 is FNYEAQ. The CDR3 is CASSLNIEAGVGFNEQYF. The CDR3 nucleotides read TGTGCCAGCAGCTTAAATATCGAGGCGGGAGTGGGTTTCAACGAGCAGTACTTC.

This chain links TRBV6-2 or TRBV6-3 with TRBJ2-2; no firm D call. Germline-derived CDR1 and CDR2 are MNHEY and SVGEGT. This CDR3 spans 14 amino acids. V dropped 1 base and J dropped 6 bases, with 9 bases sitting between them. The CDR3 DNA is TGTGCCAGCAGTTACTATCGCGAGTCCGGGGAGCTGTTTTTT. Translation: CASSYYRESGELFF.

This clonotype was seen at least ten times. The chain employs TRBV20-1 and TRBJ2-7; 8 bases are shared with TRBD2. Germline V lookup: CDR1 DFQATT, CDR2 SNEGSKA (reference sequence). V was clipped by 4 bases and J by 3 bases; unmatched bases: 8. This CDR3 has 14 amino acids. CDR3: CSATRTSRIYEQYF. CDR3 DNA: TGCAGTGCTACGCGGACTAGCCGAATCTACGAGCAGTACTTC.

Only a few counts were recorded for this clonotype. The chain joins TRBV20-1 to TRBJ1-2, with 7 bases lining up with TRBD1. Germline V CDR1 and CDR2: DFQATT, SNEGSKA (reference sequence). This CDR3 is built from 12 residues. V trimming: 4 bases; J trimming: 4 bases; junction bases outside the gene matches: 3. CDR3 amino acids: CSAKTGSYGYTF. Here the CDR3 DNA reads TGCAGTGCTAAGACAGGGAGCTATGGCTACACCTTC.